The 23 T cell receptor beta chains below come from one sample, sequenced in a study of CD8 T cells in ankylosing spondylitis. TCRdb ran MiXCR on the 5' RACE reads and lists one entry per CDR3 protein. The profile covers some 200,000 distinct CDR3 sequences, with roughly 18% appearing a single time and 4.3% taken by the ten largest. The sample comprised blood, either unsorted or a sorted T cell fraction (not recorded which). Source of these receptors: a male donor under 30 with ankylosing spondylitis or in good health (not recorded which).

For the CDR3, the DNA is TGCAGTGCTAATTTGGGACCAGCTACGAATGAGCAGTTCTTC. Its protein is CSANLGPATNEQFF. The chain carries TRBV20-1 and TRBJ2-1; D is tentatively TRBD1 or TRBD2 (5 bases each). Germline values: CDR1 DFQATT, CDR2 SNEGSKA (reference sequence). The CDR3 is 14 residues long. Trimming removed 4 bases at V and 7 bases at J, with 17 bases between.

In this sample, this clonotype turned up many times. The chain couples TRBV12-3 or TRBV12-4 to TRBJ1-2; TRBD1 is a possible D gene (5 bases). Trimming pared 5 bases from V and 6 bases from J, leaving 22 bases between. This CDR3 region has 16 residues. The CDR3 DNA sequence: TGTGCCAGCAGTCCCGGACCGGGACTCCTCCTTCATGGCTACACCTTC. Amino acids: CASSPGPGLLLHGYTF.

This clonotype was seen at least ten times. As DNA, the CDR3 is TGTGCCATCAGCCAACAGGGACTAGCATTCTACGAGCAGTACGTC. Protein product: CAISQQGLAFYEQYV. The chain combines TRBV10-3 with TRBJ2-7; 9 bases map to TRBD2. This CDR3 comprises 15 residues. V shed 6 bases, J shed 3 bases, and the junction held 9 bases outside the gene matches. Germline CDR1 is ENHRY and CDR2 is SYGVKD.

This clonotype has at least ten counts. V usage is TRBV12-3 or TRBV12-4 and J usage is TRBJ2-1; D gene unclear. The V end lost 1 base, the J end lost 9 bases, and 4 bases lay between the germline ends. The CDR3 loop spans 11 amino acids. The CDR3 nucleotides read TGTGCCAGCAGTTTAGGGATTGAGCAGTTCTTC. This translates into CASSLGIEQFF.

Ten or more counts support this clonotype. The CDR3 loop is CASSSDSNQPQHF. The DNA of the CDR3 is TGTGCCAGCAGTTCCGACAGTAATCAGCCCCAGCATTTT. The chain links TRBV12-3 or TRBV12-4 to TRBJ1-5; D possibly corresponds to TRBD1 (5 bases). The CDR3 length is 13 residues. V lost 4 bases, J lost 4 bases, and 8 bases lay in between.

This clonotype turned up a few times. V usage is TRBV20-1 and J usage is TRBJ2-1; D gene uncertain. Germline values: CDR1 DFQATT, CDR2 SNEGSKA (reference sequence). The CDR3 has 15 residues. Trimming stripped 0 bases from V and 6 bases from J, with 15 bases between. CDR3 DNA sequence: TGCAGTGCTAGAGATTGGGTACTCGTCTCCAATGAGCAGTTCTTC. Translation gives CSARDWVLVSNEQFF.

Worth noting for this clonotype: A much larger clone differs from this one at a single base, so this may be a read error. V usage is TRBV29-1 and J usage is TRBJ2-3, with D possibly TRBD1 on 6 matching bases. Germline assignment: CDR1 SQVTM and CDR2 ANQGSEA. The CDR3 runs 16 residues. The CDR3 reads CSVEERSGAFSNTLYF. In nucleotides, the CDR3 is TGCAGCGTTGAAGAGAGGTCAGGGGCGTTTTCAAATACGCTGTATTTT.

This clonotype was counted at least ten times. CDR3 region: CASSAGLGKGEYNEQFF. The CDR3 DNA reads as TGTGCCAGCAGTGCAGGACTAGGGAAGGGGGAGTACAATGAGCAGTTCTTC. The chain carries TRBV28 and TRBJ2-1; maybe TRBD2 (7 bases). Germline-derived CDR1 and CDR2 are MDHEN and SYDVKM. CDR3 size: 17 residues. V was cut by 5 bases and J by 4 bases, with 21 bases left in between.

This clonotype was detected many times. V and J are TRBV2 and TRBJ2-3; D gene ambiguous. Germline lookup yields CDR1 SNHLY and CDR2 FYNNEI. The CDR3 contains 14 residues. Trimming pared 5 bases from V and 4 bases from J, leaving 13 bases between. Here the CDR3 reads CASSLRLGADTQYF. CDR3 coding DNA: TGTGCCAGCAGTCTGCGACTTGGCGCAGATACGCAGTATTTT.

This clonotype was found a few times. CDR3 in DNA: TGTGCCAGCAGCTCTAGCGGGAGTGACTACAATGAGCAGTTCTTC. It codes for CASSSSGSDYNEQFF. The V gene is TRBV7-6, the J gene TRBJ2-1, with 10 bases identical to TRBD2. Germline CDR1 is SGHVS and CDR2 is FNYEAQ. This CDR3 spans 15 amino acids. The junction had 3 bases not matched to a gene; V was cut back by 4 bases and J by 3 bases.

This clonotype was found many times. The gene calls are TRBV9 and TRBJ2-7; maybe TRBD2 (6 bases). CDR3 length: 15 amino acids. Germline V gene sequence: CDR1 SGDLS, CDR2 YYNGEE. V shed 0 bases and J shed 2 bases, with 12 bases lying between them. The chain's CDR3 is CASSVVGGKTYEQYV. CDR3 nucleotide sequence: TGTGCCAGCAGCGTAGTCGGCGGGAAGACCTACGAGCAGTACGTC.

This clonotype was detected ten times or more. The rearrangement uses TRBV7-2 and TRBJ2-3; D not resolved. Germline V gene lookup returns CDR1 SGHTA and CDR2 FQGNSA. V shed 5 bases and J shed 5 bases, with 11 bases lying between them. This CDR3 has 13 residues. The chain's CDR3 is CASSPSPLDTQYF. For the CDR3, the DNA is TGTGCCAGCAGCCCATCTCCGCTAGATACGCAGTATTTT. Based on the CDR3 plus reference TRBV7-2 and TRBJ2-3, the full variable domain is GAGVSQSPSNKVTEKGKDVELRCDPISGHTALYWYRQSLGQGLEFLIYFQGNSAPDKSGLPSDRFSAERTGGSVSTLTIQRTQQEDSAVYLCASSPSPLDTQYFGPGTRLTVL.

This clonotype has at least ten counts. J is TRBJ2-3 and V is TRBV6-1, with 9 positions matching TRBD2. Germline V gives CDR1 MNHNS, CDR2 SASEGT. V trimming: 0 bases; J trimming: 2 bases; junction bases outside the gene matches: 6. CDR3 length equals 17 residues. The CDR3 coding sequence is TGTGCCAGCAGTGAAGCAACTCGACTAGCGGTCACAGATACGCAGTATTTT. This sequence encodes CASSEATRLAVTDTQYF.

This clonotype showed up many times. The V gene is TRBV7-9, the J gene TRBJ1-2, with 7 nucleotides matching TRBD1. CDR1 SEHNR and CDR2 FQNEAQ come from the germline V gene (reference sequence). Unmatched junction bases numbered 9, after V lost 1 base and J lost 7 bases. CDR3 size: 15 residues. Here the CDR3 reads CASSLVGTGDSGYTF. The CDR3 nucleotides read TGTGCCAGCAGCTTAGTAGGAACAGGGGACTCTGGCTACACCTTC.

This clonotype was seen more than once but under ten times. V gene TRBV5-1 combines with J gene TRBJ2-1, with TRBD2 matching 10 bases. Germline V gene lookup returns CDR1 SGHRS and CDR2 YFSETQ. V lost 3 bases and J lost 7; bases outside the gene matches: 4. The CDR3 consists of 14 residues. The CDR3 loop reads CASSSSGSKNEQFF. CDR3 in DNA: TGCGCCAGCAGCTCTAGCGGGAGTAAAAATGAGCAGTTCTTC.

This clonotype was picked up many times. The CDR3: CSARGTSGYEQYF. The CDR3, as DNA: TGCAGTGCTAGGGGGACTAGCGGCTACGAGCAGTACTTC. V is TRBV20-1 and J is TRBJ2-7, with 11 bases identical to TRBD2. The J segment lost 3 bases and the V segment lost 3 bases, leaving 1 base of the junction unmatched. This CDR3 comprises 13 residues. Germline V CDR1 and CDR2: DFQATT, SNEGSKA (reference sequence).

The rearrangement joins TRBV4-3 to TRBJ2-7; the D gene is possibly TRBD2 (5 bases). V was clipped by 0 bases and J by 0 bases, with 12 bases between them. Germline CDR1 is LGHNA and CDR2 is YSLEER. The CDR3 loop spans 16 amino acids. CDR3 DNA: TGCGCCAGCAGCCAAGATAGGGCGGGCATCTCCTACGAGCAGTACTTC. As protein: CASSQDRAGISYEQYF.

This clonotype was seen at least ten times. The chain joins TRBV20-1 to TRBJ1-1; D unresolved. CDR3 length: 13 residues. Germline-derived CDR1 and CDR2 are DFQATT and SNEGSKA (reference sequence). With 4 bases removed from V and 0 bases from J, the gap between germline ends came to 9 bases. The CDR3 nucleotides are TGCAGTGCTATTGGTCAGATGAACACTGAAGCTTTCTTT. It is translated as CSAIGQMNTEAFF.

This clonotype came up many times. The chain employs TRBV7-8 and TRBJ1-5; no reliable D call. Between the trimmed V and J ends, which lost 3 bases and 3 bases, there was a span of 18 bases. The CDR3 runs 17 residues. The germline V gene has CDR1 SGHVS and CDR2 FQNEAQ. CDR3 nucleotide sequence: TGTGCCAGCAGCTTTTCCGGGGATCGGGGATTCAATCAGCCCCAGCATTTT. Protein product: CASSFSGDRGFNQPQHF.

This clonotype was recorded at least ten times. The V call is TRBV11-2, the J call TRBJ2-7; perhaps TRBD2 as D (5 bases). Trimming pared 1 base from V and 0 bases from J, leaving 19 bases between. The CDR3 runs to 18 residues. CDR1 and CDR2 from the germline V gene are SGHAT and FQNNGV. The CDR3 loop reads CASSLGLGLAVTSYEQYV. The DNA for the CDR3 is TGTGCCAGCAGCTTAGGATTGGGTCTAGCAGTCACCTCCTACGAGCAGTACGTC.

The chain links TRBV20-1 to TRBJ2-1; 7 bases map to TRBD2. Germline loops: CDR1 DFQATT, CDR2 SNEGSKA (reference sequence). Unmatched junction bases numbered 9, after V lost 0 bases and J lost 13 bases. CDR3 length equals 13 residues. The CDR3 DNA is TGCAGTGCTAGAGATCCCGGGGGGACGAATCAGTTCTTC. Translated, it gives CSARDPGGTNQFF.

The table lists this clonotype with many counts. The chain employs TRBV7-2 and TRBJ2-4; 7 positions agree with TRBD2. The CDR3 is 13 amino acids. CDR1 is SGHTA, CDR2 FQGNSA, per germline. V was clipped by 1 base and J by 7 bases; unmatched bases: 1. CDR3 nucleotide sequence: TGTGCCAGCAGCTTAGGGGGGGGGAACATTCAGTACTTC. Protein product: CASSLGGGNIQYF.

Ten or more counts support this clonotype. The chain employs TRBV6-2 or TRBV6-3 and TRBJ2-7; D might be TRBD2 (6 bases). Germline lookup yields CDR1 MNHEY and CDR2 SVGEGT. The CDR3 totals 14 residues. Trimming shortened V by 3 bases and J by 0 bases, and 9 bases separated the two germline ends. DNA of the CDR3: TGTGCCAGCAGTTATGGGGGGATCTCCTACGAGCAGTACTTC. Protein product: CASSYGGISYEQYF.